This T cell receptor (beta chain) was identified in a study of shared T cell receptors in the human thymus. CDR3 length equals 11 residues. Germline values: CDR1 GTSNPN, CDR2 SVGIG (reference sequence). The V segment lost 5 bases and the J segment 3 bases; nucleotides outside the gene matches: 0. The protocol was immunoSEQ multiplex PCR, while the TCRdb copy is restricted to in-frame clones and leaves out a portion. In the table there are over 650,000 clones, around 87% of which are singletons. This sample also appeared in a second study, on human thymus T cells. That study reports: The people who donated were healthy Finnish babies having corrective surgery for congenital heart defects. Corrective cardiac operations yielded the resected thymus tissue. Within thymic and blood repertoires, V and J gene usage appeared to be biased. Thymic repertoires from unrelated individuals overlapped highly, related research reported.

Sequenced material: thymocytes. This TCR came from a boy in the first two years of life with a congenital heart defect. This chain uses TRBV30 with TRBJ1-1; the match to TRBD1 covers 7 bases. This CDR3 is CAWDRDTEAFF. CDR3 sequence (DNA): TGTGCCTGGGACAGGGACACTGAAGCTTTCTTT.